The source of this TCR beta chain is a study of neurological immune-mediated disorders. Study outcomes and limitations: The authors found no clinical or MRI feature associated with the multiple sclerosis repertoire cluster.

This clonotype was seen repeatedly, ten times or more. Its antigen is still unknown. TCRdb called the 5' RACE reads again in MiXCR, with one record for every CDR3 protein. There are 80,000 to 100,000 distinct CDR3 sequences in the sample; 5.8% occur only once, and approximately 7.9% lies in the top ten. Time point of the sample: longitudinal time-point 2. The CDR3 is 14 residues long. Germline V CDR1 and CDR2: SGHDN, FVKESK. V dropped 6 bases and J dropped 8; count of bases not matched to a gene: 7. The J gene is TRBJ1-6, the V gene TRBV14; 7 positions match TRBD1. This TCR was sampled from a woman in her fifties or sixties with multiple sclerosis. Sequencing was carried out using PBMCs. The CDR3 sequence is CASRGTAQDSPLHF. CDR3 in DNA: TGTGCCAGCAGGGGGACAGCCCAAGATTCACCCCTCCACTTT. The full variable domain, rest sourced from reference TRBV14 and TRBJ1-6, is EAGVTQFPSHSVIEKGQTVTLRCDPISGHDNLYWYRRVMGKEIKFLLHFVKESKQDESGMPNNRFLAERTGGTYSTLKVQPAELEDSGVYFCASRGTAQDSPLHFGNGTRLTVT.